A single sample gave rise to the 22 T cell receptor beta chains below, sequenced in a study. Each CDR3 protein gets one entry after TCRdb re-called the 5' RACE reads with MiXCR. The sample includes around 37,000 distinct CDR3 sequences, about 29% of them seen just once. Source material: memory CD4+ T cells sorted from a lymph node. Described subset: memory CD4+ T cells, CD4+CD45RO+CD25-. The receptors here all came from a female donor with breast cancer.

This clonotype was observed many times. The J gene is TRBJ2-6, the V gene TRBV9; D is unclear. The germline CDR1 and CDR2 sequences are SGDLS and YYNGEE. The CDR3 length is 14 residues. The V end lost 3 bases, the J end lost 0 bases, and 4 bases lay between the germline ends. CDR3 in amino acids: CASSASSGANVLTF. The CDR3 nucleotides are TGTGCCAGCAGCGCCAGCTCTGGGGCCAACGTCCTGACTTTC.

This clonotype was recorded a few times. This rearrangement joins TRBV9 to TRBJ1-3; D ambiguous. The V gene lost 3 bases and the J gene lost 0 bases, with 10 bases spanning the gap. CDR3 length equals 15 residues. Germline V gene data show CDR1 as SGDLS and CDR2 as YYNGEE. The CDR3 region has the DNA TGTGCCAGCAGCGGACAACCCCTCTCTGGAAACACCATATATTTT. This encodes CASSGQPLSGNTIYF.

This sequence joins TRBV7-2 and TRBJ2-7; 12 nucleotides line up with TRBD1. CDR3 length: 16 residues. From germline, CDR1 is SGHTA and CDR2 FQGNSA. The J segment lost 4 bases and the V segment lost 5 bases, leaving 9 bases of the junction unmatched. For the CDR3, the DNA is TGTGCCAGCAGCATAGGACCGGGACAGGGGGCTTACGAGCAGTACTTC. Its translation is CASSIGPGQGAYEQYF.

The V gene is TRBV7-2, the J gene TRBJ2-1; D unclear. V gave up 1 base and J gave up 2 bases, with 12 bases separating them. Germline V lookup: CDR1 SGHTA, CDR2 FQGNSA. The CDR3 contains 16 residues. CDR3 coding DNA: TGTGCCAGCAGCTTAGGAGGCAGTCCTCCCTACAATGAGCAGTTCTTC. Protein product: CASSLGGSPPYNEQFF.

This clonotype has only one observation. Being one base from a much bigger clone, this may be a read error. Written as DNA, the CDR3 is TGTGCCAGCAGCCACGACACTAGGGCAGCCGGGGAGCTGTTTTTT. It specifies CASSHDTRAAGELFF. The V and J genes are TRBV4-2 and TRBJ2-2; D is perhaps TRBD2 (5 bases). This CDR3 has 15 residues. Between the trimmed V and J ends, which lost 3 bases and 6 bases, there was a span of 14 bases. Germline V CDR1 and CDR2: LGHNA, YNFKEQ.

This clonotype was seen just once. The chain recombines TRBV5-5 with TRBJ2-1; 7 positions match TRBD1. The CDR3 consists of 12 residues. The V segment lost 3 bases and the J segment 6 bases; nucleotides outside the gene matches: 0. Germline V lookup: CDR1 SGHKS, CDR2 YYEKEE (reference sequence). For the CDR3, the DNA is TGTGCCAGCAGCTGGACAGGCAATGAGCAGTTCTTC. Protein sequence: CASSWTGNEQFF.

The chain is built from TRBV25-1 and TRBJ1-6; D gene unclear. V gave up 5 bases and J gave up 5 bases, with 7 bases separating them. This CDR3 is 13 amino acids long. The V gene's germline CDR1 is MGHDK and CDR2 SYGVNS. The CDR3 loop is CASSFLDNSPLHF. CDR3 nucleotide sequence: TGTGCCAGCAGTTTCCTTGATAATTCACCCCTCCACTTT.

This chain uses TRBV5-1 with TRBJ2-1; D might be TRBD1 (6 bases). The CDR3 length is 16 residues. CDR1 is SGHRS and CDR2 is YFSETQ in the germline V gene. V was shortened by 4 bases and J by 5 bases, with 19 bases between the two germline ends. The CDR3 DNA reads TGCGCCAGCAGCCCGGGACAAAACCATTATAACAATGAGCAGTTCTTC. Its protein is CASSPGQNHYNNEQFF.

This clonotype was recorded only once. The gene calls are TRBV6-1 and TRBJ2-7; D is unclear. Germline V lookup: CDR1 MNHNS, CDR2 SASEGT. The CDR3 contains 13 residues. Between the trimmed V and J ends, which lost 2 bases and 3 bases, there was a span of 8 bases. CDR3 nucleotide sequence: TGTGCCAGCAGTGAATGGACGAACTACGAGCAGTACTTC. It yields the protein CASSEWTNYEQYF.

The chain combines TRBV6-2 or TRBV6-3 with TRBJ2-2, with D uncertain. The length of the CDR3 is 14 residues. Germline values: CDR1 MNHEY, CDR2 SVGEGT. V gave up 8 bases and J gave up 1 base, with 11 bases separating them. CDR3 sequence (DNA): TGTGCCAGCGGGCCCAGGCAGAACACCGGGGAGCTGTTTTTT. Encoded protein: CASGPRQNTGELFF.

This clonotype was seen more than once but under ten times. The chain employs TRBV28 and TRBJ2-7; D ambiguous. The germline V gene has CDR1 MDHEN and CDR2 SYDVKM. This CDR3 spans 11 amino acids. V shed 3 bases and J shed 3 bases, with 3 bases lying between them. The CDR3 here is CASSFHYEQYF. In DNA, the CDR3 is TGTGCCAGCAGTTTCCACTACGAGCAGTACTTC.

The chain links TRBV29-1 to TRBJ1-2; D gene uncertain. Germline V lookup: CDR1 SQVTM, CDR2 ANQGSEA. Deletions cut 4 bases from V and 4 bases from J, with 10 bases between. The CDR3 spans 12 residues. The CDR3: CSVVGGSYGYTF. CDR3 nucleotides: TGCAGCGTTGTCGGCGGTAGCTATGGCTACACCTTC.

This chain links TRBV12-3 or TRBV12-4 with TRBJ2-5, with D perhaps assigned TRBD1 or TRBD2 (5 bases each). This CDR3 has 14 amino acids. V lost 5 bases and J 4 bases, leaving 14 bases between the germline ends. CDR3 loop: CASSVVTGGETQYF. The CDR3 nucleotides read TGTGCCAGCAGTGTGGTCACTGGGGGAGAGACCCAGTACTTC.

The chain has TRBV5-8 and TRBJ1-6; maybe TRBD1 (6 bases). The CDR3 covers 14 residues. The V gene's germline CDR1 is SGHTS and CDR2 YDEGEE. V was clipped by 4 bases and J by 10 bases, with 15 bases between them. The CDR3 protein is CASSKNRDRSPLHF. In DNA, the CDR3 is TGTGCCAGCAGCAAAAACAGGGATCGATCACCCCTCCACTTT.

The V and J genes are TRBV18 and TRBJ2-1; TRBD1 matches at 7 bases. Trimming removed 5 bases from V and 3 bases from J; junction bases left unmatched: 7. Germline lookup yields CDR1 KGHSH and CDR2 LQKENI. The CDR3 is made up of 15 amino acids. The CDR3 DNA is TGTGCCAGCTCAGCCGGGACAGCGGACTACAATGAGCAGTTCTTC. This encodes CASSAGTADYNEQFF.

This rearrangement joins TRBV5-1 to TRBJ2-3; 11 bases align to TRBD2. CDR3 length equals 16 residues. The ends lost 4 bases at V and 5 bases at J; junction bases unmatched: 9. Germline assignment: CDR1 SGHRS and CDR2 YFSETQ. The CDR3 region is CASSPNSGGAGDTQYF. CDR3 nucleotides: TGCGCCAGCAGCCCCAATAGCGGGGGGGCAGGAGATACGCAGTATTTT. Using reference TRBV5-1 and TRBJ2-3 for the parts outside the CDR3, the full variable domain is KAGVTQTPRYLIKTRGQQVTLSCSPISGHRSVSWYQQTPGQGLQFLFEYFSETQRNKGNFPGRFSGRQFSNSRSEMNVSTLELGDSALYLCASSPNSGGAGDTQYFGPGTRLTVL.

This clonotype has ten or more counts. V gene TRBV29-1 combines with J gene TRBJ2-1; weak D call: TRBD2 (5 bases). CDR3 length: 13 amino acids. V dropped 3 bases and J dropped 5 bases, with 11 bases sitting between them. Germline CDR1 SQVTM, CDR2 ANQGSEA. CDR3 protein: CSVDGIRDNEQFF. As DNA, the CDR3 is TGCAGCGTTGACGGGATCCGGGACAATGAGCAGTTCTTC.

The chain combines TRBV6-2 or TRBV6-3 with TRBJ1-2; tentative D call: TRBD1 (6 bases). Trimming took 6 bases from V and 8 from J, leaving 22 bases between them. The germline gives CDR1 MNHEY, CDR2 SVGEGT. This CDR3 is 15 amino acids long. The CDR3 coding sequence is TGTGCCAGCAGCCCAAACAGGGAATCGTCGGTAGGCTACACCTTC. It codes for CASSPNRESSVGYTF.

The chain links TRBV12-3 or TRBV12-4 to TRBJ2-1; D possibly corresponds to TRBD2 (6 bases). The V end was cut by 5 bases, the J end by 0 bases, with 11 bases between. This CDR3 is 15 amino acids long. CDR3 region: CASSQATSSYNEQFF. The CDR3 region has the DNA TGTGCCAGCAGTCAAGCGACTAGCTCCTACAATGAGCAGTTCTTC.

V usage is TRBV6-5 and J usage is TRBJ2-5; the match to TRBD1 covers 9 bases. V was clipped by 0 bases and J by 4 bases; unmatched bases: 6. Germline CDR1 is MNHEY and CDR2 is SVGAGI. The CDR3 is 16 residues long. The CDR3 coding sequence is TGTGCCAGCAGTTACTCGAGCGGACAGGGGAGAGAGACCCAGTACTTC. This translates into CASSYSSGQGRETQYF.

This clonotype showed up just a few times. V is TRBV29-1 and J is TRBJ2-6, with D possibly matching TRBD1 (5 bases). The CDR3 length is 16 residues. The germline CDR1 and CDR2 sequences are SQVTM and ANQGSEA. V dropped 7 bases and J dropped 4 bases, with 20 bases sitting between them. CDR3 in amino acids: CSAPRDGAGGANVLTF. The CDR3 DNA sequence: TGCAGCGCTCCACGCGATGGGGCAGGAGGGGCCAACGTCCTGACTTTC.

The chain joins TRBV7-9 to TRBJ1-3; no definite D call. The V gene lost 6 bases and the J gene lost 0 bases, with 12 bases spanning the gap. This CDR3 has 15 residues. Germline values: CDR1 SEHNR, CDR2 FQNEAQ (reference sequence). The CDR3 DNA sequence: TGTGCCAGCAGTCCATCTGGGAGCTCTGGAAACACCATATATTTT. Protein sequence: CASSPSGSSGNTIYF.